This TCR beta chain was recorded in a study of Ad26.COV2.S vaccination and SARS-CoV-2 variants. Per germline, CDR1 GTSNPN and CDR2 SVGIG (reference sequence). V was pared by 0 bases and J by 2 bases, with 11 bases between. The CDR3 consists of 14 residues. Study observations and caveats: Similar non-spike TCR breadth was observed in recipients of vaccine and of placebo.

The treatment was: about 20 received Ad26.COV2.S at low or high dose, single or two shots; five or six received placebo; per-sample allocation not given. Day 63 after the first injection of vaccine or placebo was the sampling time. This clone has only a few counts. The antigen remains unidentified. The method was immunoSEQ multiplex PCR; TCRdb's version includes in-frame clones alone and lacks a portion of them. This table holds hundreds of thousands of clones, 89% found once. The sequence came from a person between 18 and 65 years old who received the Ad26.COV2.S COVID-19 vaccine or a placebo. The material sequenced was peripheral blood, taken in a trial of Ad26.COV2.S vaccine versus placebo. The chain carries TRBV30 and TRBJ2-7; D possibly uses TRBD1 or TRBD2 (5 bases each). The CDR3, as DNA: TGTGCCTGGAGTGTACTAGGGGTAGCCTACGAGCAGTACTTC. This translates into CAWSVLGVAYEQYF.